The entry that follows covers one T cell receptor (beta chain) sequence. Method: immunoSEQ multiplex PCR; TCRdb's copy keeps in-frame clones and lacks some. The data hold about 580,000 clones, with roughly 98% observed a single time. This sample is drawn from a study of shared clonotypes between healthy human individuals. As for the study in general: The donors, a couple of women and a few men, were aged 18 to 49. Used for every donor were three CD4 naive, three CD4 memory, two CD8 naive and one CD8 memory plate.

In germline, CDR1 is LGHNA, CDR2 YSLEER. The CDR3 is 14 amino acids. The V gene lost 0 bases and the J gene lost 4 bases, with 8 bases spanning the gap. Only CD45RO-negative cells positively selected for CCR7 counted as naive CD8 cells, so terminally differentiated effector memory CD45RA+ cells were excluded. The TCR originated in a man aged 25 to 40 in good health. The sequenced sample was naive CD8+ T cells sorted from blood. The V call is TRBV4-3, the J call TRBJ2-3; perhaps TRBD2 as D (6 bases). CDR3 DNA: TGCGCCAGCAGCCAAGATAGCGGACCAGATACGCAGTATTTT. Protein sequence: CASSQDSGPDTQYF.